The TCR beta chain under discussion was sequenced for a study of blood T cell repertoires in COVID-19. V dropped 4 bases and J dropped 5 bases, with 18 bases sitting between them. The CDR3 runs 16 residues. The germline gives CDR1 MGHRA, CDR2 YSYEKL. Repertoires were generated with immunoSEQ multiplex PCR, while TCRdb's copy carries only in-frame clones and drops some. Of 45,000 to 60,000 clones listed, 75% to 95% are singletons. Sequencing was carried out using peripheral blood. The origin of this receptor is a man in his 70s with active COVID-19. The chain uses TRBV4-1 and TRBJ2-1; perhaps TRBD1 as D (6 bases). The CDR3 spells CASSLSSRGWDNEQFF. In DNA form, the CDR3 reads TGCGCCAGCAGCCTTTCGTCCAGGGGTTGGGACAATGAGCAGTTCTTC.